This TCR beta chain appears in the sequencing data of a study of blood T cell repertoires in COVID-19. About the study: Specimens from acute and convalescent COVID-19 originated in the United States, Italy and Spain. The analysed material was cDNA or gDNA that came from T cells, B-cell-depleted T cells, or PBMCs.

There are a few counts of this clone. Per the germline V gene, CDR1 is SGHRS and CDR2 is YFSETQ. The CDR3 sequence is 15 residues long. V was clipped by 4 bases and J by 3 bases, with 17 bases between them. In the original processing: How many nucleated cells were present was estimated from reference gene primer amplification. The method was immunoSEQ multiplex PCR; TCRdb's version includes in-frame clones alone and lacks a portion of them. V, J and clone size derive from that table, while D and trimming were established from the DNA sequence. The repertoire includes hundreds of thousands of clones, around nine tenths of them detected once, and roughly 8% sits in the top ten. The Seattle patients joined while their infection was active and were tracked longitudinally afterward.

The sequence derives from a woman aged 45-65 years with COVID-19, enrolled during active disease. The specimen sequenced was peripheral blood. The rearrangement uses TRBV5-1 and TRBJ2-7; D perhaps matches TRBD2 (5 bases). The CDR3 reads CASSPVPGLIYEQYF. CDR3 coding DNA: TGCGCCAGCAGCCCAGTCCCGGGATTAATCTACGAGCAGTACTTC.